Shown below are 9 T cell receptor beta chains from a single sample sequenced in a study of shared clonotypes between healthy human individuals. Clones were read by immunoSEQ multiplex PCR, and TCRdb kept only the in-frame ones, dropping some. The sample holds millions of clones, around 93% seen once. Only CD45RO-negative cells positively selected for CCR7 counted as naive CD8 cells, so terminally differentiated effector memory CD45RA+ cells were excluded. The sequencing sample was made of naive CD8+ T cells from PBMCs. All receptors derive from a man between 18 and 35 years old in good health. Some clones in this sample may be carry-over from other donors' samples.

The chain carries TRBV7-9 and TRBJ1-1; 9 bases are shared with TRBD1. CDR1 and CDR2 (germline): SEHNR, FQNEAQ (reference sequence). The ends lost 0 bases at V and 5 bases at J; junction bases unmatched: 4. The length of the CDR3 is 15 residues. The CDR3 is CASSLATGGTTEAFF. The CDR3 DNA follows: TGTGCCAGCAGCTTAGCCACAGGGGGCACAACTGAAGCTTTCTTT. Looking up the rest from reference TRBV7-9 and TRBJ1-1 gives the full variable domain: DTGVSQNPRHKITKRGQNVTFRCDPISEHNRLYWYRQTLGQGPEFLTYFQNEAQLEKSRLLSDRFSAERPKGSFSTLEIQRTEQGDSAMYLCASSLATGGTTEAFFGQGTRLTVV.

CDR3 amino acids: CATNSVGGKYEQYF. The CDR3 DNA is TGTGCCACCAACTCAGTGGGGGGCAAATACGAGCAGTACTTC. The chain joins TRBV28 to TRBJ2-7; D possibly uses TRBD1 or TRBD2 (6 bases each). Trimming took off 10 bases at V and 4 bases at J, with 20 bases between the two ends. There are 14 residues in the CDR3. Germline V gene data show CDR1 as MDHEN and CDR2 as SYDVKM. Filled out from reference TRBV28 and TRBJ2-7, the complete variable domain reads DVKVTQSSRYLVKRTGEKVFLECVQDMDHENMFWYRQDPGLGLRLIYFSYDVKMKEKGDIPEGYSVSREKKERFSLILESASTNQTSMYLCATNSVGGKYEQYFGPGTRLTVT.

The chain couples TRBV29-1 to TRBJ1-2; a weak D match, TRBD1 (6 bases). The CDR3 is 13 amino acids. Germline CDR1 SQVTM, CDR2 ANQGSEA. Trimming stripped 6 bases from V and 2 bases from J, with 13 bases between. CDR3 protein: CSVGAGVNYGYTF. As DNA, the CDR3 is TGCAGCGTGGGGGCCGGGGTAAACTATGGCTACACCTTC.

The chain links TRBV27 to TRBJ2-2; D gene uncertain. The CDR3 is made up of 12 amino acids. Between the trimmed V and J ends, which lost 8 bases and 4 bases, there was a span of 8 bases. Germline lookup yields CDR1 MNHEY and CDR2 SMNVEV (reference sequence). The CDR3 region has the DNA TGTGCCAGCTGCAGTGGCACCGGGGAGCTGTTTTTT. Encoded protein: CASCSGTGELFF.

The CDR3 nucleotides read TGTGCCAGCAGCTTAATCGAGATAAACTATGGCTACACCTTC. It specifies CASSLIEINYGYTF. This chain links TRBV7-7 with TRBJ1-2; D not certain. Germline-derived CDR1 and CDR2 are SSHAT and FNYEAQ (reference sequence). V shed 2 bases and J shed 2 bases, with 9 bases lying between them. The CDR3 is 14 residues long.

The genes are TRBV6-6 and TRBJ1-5, with D perhaps TRBD1 (5 bases). The CDR3 sequence is 15 residues long. V lost 5 bases and J 5 bases, leaving 16 bases between the germline ends. Per germline, CDR1 MNHNY and CDR2 SVGAGI (reference sequence). The CDR3 coding sequence is TGTGCCAGCAGTACGGGCCCTCGGGGCGATCAGCCCCAGCATTTT. It specifies CASSTGPRGDQPQHF.

The CDR3: CASSPSGRGNIQYF. CDR3 DNA: TGTGCCAGCAGCCCCTCCGGGCGAGGAAACATTCAGTACTTC. The rearrangement uses TRBV4-2 and TRBJ2-4; no clear D gene. The CDR3 extends over 14 amino acids. Per germline, CDR1 LGHNA and CDR2 YNFKEQ. V was clipped by 4 bases and J by 6 bases, with 13 bases between them.

This chain links TRBV2 with TRBJ2-3; D gene uncertain. Trimming cost V 2 bases and J 2 bases, with 14 bases left between them. The CDR3 contains 16 residues. CDR1 is SNHLY and CDR2 is FYNNEI in the germline V gene. CDR3 bases: TGTGCCAGCAGTGAACGGGCTGTACAGCTCACAGATACGCAGTATTTT. This encodes CASSERAVQLTDTQYF.

The chain combines TRBV21-1 with TRBJ1-5; the table calls TRBD1, which could not be checked here. TRBV21-1 is flagged as a pseudogene. The length of the CDR3 is 16 residues. The CDR3 region is CASSKVTGCLNRPQHF. The CDR3 DNA sequence: TGTGCCAGCAGCAAAGTCACAGGGTGCTTGAATCGGCCCCAGCATTTT.